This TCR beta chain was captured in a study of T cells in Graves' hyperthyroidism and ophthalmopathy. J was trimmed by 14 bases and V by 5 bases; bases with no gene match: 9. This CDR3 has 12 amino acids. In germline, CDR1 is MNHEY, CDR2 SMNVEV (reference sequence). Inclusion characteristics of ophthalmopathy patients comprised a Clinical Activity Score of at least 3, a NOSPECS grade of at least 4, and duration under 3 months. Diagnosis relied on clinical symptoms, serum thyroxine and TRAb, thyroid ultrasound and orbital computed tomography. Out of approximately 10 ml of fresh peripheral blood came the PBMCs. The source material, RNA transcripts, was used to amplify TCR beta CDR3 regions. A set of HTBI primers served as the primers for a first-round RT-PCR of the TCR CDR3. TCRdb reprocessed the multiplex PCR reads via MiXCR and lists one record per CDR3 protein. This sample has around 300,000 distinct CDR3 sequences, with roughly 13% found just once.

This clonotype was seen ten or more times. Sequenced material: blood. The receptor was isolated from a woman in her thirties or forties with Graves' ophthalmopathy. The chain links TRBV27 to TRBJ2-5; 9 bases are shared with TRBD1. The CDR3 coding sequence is TGTGCCAGCAGTCCACCGGGACAGGGATTATACTTC. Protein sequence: CASSPPGQGLYF.